Listed below are T cell receptor beta chains from one sample, sequenced in a study of T cells after yellow fever vaccination. One entry per CDR3 protein, called by TCRdb with MiXCR from the 5' RACE reads. The sample has hundreds of thousands of distinct CDR3 sequences, less than 15% seen once. The sample here was PBMCs, taken on the day of the yellow fever booster vaccination. These receptors originate from a man younger than 40 who received the YFV17D yellow fever vaccine. Each CDR3 is given with its conserved first and last residue. The D gene is left open where the match is weak. Expanded clones get a size class; other rows say once, few or many, or leave the size out.

v_call	cdr3_length	d_call	j_call	clone_size	cdr3_nt	cdr3_aa
TRBV12-3/TRBV12-4	12	NA	TRBJ2-1	NA	TGTGCCAGCAGCGCCACGAATAGTAAGCAGTTCTTC	CASSATNSKQFF
TRBV20-1	15	TRBD1	TRBJ1-5	NA	TGCAGTGTTATCCAGGGGGCGCAGAGCAATCAGCCCCAGCATTTT	CSVIQGAQSNQPQHF
TRBV10-3	15	NA	TRBJ2-3	few	TGTGCCATCAGTGAGGTTGGCGGGAGCACAGATACGCAGTATTTT	CAISEVGGSTDTQYF
TRBV20-1	16	NA	TRBJ2-4	few	TGCAGTGCTAGCCCCCCTCAGGGGAGGGCCAAAAACATTCAGTACTTC	CSASPPQGRAKNIQYF
TRBV10-2	14	TRBD1	TRBJ1-1	few	TGCGCCAGCGGGGGGCAGGGGGTGGTCACTGAAGCTTTCTTT	CASGGQGVVTEAFF
TRBV30	12	NA	TRBJ2-1	NA	TGTGCCTGGGCCCTAATGTACAATGAGCAGTTCTTC	CAWALMYNEQFF
TRBV9	13	NA	TRBJ2-2	NA	TGTGCCAGCAGCGTACCGGGGATCGGGGAGCTGTTTTTT	CASSVPGIGELFF
TRBV10-1	15	TRBD1	TRBJ2-1	NA	TGCGCCAGCAGTGACGGGACAGGCGTTTACAATGAGCAGTTCTTC	CASSDGTGVYNEQFF
TRBV12-3/TRBV12-4	17	NA	TRBJ2-5	NA	TGTGCCAGCAGTTCCCTAGGGGGGGAAATAGCCCTAGAGACCCAGTACTTC	CASSSLGGEIALETQYF
TRBV7-2	15	TRBD2	TRBJ2-3	few	TGTGCCAGCAGGCTAGCGGGAGTGGGCACAGATACGCAGTATTTT	CASRLAGVGTDTQYF
TRBV25-1	17	NA	TRBJ1-5	NA	TGTGCCAGCAGTGAAATAGGGTATAGGGCGGTCAATCAGCCCCAGCATTTT	CASSEIGYRAVNQPQHF